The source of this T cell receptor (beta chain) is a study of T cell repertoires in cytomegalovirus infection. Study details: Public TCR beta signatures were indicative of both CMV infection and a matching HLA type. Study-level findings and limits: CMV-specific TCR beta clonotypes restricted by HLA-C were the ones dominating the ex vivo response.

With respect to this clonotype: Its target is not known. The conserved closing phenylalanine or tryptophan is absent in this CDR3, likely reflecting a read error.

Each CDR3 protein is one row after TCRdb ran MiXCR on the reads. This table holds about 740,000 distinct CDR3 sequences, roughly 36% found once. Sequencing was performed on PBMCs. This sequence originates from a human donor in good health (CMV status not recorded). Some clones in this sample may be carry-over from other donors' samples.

This CDR3 reads CASSELYSTYEQYL. Written as DNA, the CDR3 is TGTGCCAGCAGTGAACTCTATAGTACCTACGAGCAGTACTTA. The J gene is TRBJ2-7, the V gene TRBV25-1; D is undetermined. With 2 bases removed from V and 2 bases from J, the gap between germline ends came to 10 bases. Germline-derived CDR1 and CDR2 are MGHDK and SYGVNS. The CDR3 spans 14 residues.